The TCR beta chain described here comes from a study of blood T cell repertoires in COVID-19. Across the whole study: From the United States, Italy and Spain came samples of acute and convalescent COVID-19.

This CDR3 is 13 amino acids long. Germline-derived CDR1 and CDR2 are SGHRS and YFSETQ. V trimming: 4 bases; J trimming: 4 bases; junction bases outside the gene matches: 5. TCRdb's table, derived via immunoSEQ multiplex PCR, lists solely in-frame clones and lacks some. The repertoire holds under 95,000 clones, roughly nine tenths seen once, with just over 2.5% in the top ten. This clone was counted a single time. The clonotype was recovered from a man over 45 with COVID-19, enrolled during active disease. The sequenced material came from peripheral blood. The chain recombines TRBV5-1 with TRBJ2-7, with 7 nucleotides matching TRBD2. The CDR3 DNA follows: TGCGCCAGCAGCATTGGCGGGGGTTACGAGCAGTACGTC. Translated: CASSIGGGYEQYV.